This TCR beta chain was recovered during a study of long-term antiretroviral therapy in people with HIV. The V gene's germline CDR1 is MNHEY and CDR2 SVGAGI. The CDR3 length is 14 residues. With 6 bases removed from V and 4 bases from J, the gap between germline ends came to 15 bases. In regard to this clone: The antigen remains unidentified.

Each donor provided at least one pre-ART PBMC sample and at least two post-ART PBMC samples. Specimens retained 1-10 million cryopreserved PBMC preceding DNA extraction. With survey level as its setting, the immunoSEQ assay was v3.0. Clones were sequenced by immunoSEQ multiplex PCR, and TCRdb holds only the in-frame ones, with some missing. The sample records 15,000 to 20,000 clones, 70% to 80% being singletons. General study results and limits: ART adherence was not documented, and neither viral resistance nor therapy changes had any data.

The genes are TRBV6-5 and TRBJ1-2; D is uncertain. The source of this sequence is a middle-aged man with HIV. Sequenced here: unsorted PBMCs, sampled 2.2 years after starting antiretroviral therapy. CDR3: CASSHERAGYGYTF. For the CDR3, the DNA is TGTGCCAGCAGCCACGAACGGGCGGGCTATGGCTACACCTTC.